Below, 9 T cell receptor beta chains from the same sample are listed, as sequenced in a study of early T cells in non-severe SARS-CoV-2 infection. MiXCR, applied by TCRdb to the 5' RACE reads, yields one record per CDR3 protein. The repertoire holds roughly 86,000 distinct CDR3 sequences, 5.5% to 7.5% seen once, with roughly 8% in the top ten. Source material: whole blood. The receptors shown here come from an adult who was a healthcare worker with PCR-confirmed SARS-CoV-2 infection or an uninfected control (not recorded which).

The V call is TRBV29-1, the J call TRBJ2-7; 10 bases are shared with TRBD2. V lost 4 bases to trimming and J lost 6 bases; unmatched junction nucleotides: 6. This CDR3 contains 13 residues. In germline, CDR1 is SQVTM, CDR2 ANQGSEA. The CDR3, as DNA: TGCAGCGTTGGTGCTAGCGGGAGTGGCGAGCAGTACTTC. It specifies CSVGASGSGEQYF.

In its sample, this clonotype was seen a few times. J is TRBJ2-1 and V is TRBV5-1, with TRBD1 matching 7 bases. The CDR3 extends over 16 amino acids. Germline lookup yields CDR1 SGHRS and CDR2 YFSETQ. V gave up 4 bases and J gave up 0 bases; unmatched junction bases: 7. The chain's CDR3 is CASSLQGSSSYNEQFF. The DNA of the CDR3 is TGCGCCAGCAGCCTACAGGGGTCCAGCTCCTACAATGAGCAGTTCTTC.

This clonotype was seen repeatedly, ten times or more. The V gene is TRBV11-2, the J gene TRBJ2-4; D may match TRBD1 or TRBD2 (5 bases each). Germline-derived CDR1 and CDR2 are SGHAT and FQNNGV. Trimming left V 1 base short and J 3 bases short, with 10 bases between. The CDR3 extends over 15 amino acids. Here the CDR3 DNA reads TGTGCCAGCAGCTTAGTGGGGGTAGGCAAAAACATTCAGTACTTC. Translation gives CASSLVGVGKNIQYF.

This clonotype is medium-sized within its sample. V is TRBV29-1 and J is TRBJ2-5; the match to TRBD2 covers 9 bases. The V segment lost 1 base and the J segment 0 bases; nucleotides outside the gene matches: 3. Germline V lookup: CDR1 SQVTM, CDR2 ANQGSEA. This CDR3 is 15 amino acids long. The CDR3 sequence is CSVEASGDYQETQYF. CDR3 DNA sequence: TGCAGCGTTGAAGCTAGCGGGGACTACCAAGAGACCCAGTACTTC.

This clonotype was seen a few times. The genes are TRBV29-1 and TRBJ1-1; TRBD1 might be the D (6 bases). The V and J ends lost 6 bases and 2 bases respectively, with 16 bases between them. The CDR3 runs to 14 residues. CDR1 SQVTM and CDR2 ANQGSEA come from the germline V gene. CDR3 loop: CSVDGRTVNTEAFF. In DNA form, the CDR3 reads TGCAGCGTCGACGGCCGGACAGTCAACACTGAAGCTTTCTTT.

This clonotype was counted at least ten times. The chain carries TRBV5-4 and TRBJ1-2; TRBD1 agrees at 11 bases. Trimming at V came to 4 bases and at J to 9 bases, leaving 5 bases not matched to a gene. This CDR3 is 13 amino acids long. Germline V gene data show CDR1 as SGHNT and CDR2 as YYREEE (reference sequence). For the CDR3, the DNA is TGTGCCAGCAGCGGTGGGGACAGGGGGAGCTACACCTTC. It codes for CASSGGDRGSYTF. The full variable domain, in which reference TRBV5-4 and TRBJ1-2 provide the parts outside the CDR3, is ETGVTQSPTHLIKTRGQQVTLRCSSQSGHNTVSWYQQALGQGPQFIFQYYREEENGRGNFPPRFSGLQFPNYSSELNVNALELDDSALYLCASSGGDRGSYTFGSGTRLTVV.

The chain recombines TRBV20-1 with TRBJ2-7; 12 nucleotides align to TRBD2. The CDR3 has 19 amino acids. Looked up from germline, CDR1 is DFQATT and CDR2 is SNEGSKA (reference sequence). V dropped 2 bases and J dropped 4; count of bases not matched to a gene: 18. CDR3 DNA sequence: TGCAGTGCTAGAAAGTTTTTGCTAGCGGGAGGGCCGTTTGTTTACGAGCAGTACTTC. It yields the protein CSARKFLLAGGPFVYEQYF.

The CDR3 is CASYSYEQYF. Here the CDR3 DNA reads TGTGCCTCCTACTCCTACGAGCAGTACTTC. This sequence joins TRBV24-1 and TRBJ2-7; D ambiguous. With 12 bases removed from V and 0 bases from J, the gap between germline ends came to 5 bases. This CDR3 region has 10 residues. CDR1 is KGHDR, CDR2 SFDVKD, per germline.

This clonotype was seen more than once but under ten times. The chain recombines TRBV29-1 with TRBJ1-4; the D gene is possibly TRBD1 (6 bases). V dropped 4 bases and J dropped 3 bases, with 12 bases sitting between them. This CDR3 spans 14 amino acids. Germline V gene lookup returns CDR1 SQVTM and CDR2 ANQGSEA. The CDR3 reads CSVVLRGPNEKLFF. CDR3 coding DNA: TGCAGCGTTGTCCTCAGGGGACCTAATGAAAAACTGTTTTTT.